A selection of T cell receptor beta chains follows, all from one sample in a study of T cells in Graves' hyperthyroidism and ophthalmopathy. TCRdb re-derived calls from the multiplex PCR reads in MiXCR, one entry per CDR3 protein. The sample yields roughly 700,000 distinct CDR3 sequences, roughly 17% seen once. The source material was blood. These TCRs come from a man in his fifties with Graves' hyperthyroidism. Both conserved end residues are part of each CDR3. The D gene is left open where the match is weak. Only some rows state a clone size, as once, few, many or a class for expanded clones.

>few|-|TRBJ1-5|TRBV6-6
TGTGCCAGCAGTTACTCATGGGGGGGCGGTCAGCCCCAGCATTTT
CASSYSWGGGQPQHF
>many|-|TRBJ2-1|TRBV11-2
TGTGCCAGCAGCTCCGGGACCAGGAGGTCCTACAATGAGCAGTTCTTC
CASSSGTRRSYNEQFF
>-|TRBD2|TRBJ2-1|TRBV27
TGTGCCAGCAGTTTAGTAGCGGGAGGGCCTAATGAGCAGTTCTTC
CASSLVAGGPNEQFF
>many|TRBD1|TRBJ2-2|TRBV12-3/TRBV12-4
TGTGCCAGCAGCCCCCCGGGACAGGGTTTAGCCGGGGAGCTGTTTTTT
CASSPPGQGLAGELFF
>-|TRBD2|TRBJ2-5|TRBV2
TGTGCCAGCAGTGTTCGCCCGGGGGGAGTACGGGAGACCCAGTACTTC
CASSVRPGGVRETQYF
>few|-|TRBJ2-1|TRBV3-1
TGTGCCAGCAGCCAAGCCCCAGACGGGGAAAGCTCCTACAATGAGCAGTTCTTC
CASSQAPDGESSYNEQFF
>many|-|TRBJ2-1|TRBV11-2
TGTGCCAGCAGCCTTACCTACAATGAGCAGTTCTTC
CASSLTYNEQFF
>many|TRBD2|TRBJ2-7|TRBV7-2
TGTGCCAGCAGCGGGCGGGCTAGCGGGAGATTAGCCGAGCAGTACTTC
CASSGRASGRLAEQYF
>-|-|TRBJ1-4|TRBV6-1
TGTACCAGCAGTTCCTGGGCCGAAGAAAAACTGTTTTTT
CTSSSWAEEKLFF
>many|TRBD2|TRBJ2-3|TRBV27
TGTGCTAGCGGGAGTATCAGAGATACGCAGTATTTT
CASGSIRDTQYF
>few|-|TRBJ2-7|TRBV28
TGTGCCAGCAGCAACTACGGGGGCGCGGGATACGAGCAGTACTTC
CASSNYGGAGYEQYF
>few|TRBD1|TRBJ2-1|TRBV24-1
TGTGCCACCAGCACCACAGGGGCGTCCTTTTACAATGAGCAGTTCTTC
CATSTTGASFYNEQFF
>many|-|TRBJ2-3|TRBV27
TGTGCCAGCCGTGGGAGCACAGATACGCAGTATTTT
CASRGSTDTQYF
>few|-|TRBJ2-7|TRBV27
TGTGCCAGCAGAGGATCCGGGACCTACGAGCAGTACTTC
CASRGSGTYEQYF
>many|-|TRBJ2-1|TRBV28
TGTGCCAGCAGCACAACGGGACCATTTGCCTACAATGAGCAGTTCTTC
CASSTTGPFAYNEQFF
>many|TRBD1|TRBJ2-7|TRBV7-2
TGTGCCAGCAGCCCAGACCGGGACAGCGACCCGCTAAGCCACGAGCAGTACTTC
CASSPDRDSDPLSHEQYF
>few|TRBD1|TRBJ1-5|TRBV20-1
TGCAGTGCTAGAGATAGGTTCCACAGGGGTTTTCATCAGCCCCAGCATTTT
CSARDRFHRGFHQPQHF
>few|TRBD1|TRBJ1-1|TRBV6-1
TGTGCCAGCAGCGAGGGACAGCCCCACACTGAAGCTTTCTTT
CASSEGQPHTEAFF
>-|TRBD1|TRBJ1-3|TRBV9
TGTGCCAGCAGCCCCCGGACAGGGAGGACTGGAAACACCATATATTTT
CASSPRTGRTGNTIYF
>many|TRBD2|TRBJ2-1|TRBV27
TGTGCCAGCGGGAGGGCGATAAATGAGCAGTTCTTC
CASGRAINEQFF
>-|TRBD2|TRBJ2-1|TRBV5-8
TGTGCCAGCAGCTTGCGGCTAGCGGGATCGTTCCGCAATGAGCAGTTCTTC
CASSLRLAGSFRNEQFF
>-|-|TRBJ1-3|TRBV9
TGTGCCAGCAGCGTGGACGGCTTCTCTGGAAACACCATATATTTT
CASSVDGFSGNTIYF
>few|TRBD2|TRBJ2-3|TRBV7-2
TGTGCCAGCAGCCCCTGGACTAGCGAGGTCACAGATACGCAGTATTTT
CASSPWTSEVTDTQYF
>many|-|TRBJ1-1|TRBV11-2
TGTGCCAGCAGCAAAGGGACGTCCACTGAAGCTTTCTTT
CASSKGTSTEAFF
>-|TRBD1|TRBJ2-3|TRBV5-1
TGCGCCAGCAGCCGGGACAGATGGACAGATACGCAGTATTTT
CASSRDRWTDTQYF
>many|-|TRBJ2-3|TRBV7-3
TGTGCCAGCAGCTTAGGGCACAGCACAGATACGCAGTATTTT
CASSLGHSTDTQYF
>few|TRBD1|TRBJ2-7|TRBV29-1
TGCAGCGTCAGGTCCCGGGACAGTGGGAACGAGCAGTACTTC
CSVRSRDSGNEQYF
>many|-|TRBJ1-2|TRBV28
TGTGCCAGCAGTCTCTCGACAGAAATCTATGGCTACACCTTC
CASSLSTEIYGYTF
>many|-|TRBJ1-1|TRBV12-3/TRBV12-4
TGTGCCAGCAGTTCCTTTCGACGGCAGGTAATCCCTGAAGCTTTCTTT
CASSSFRRQVIPEAFF
>-|TRBD2|TRBJ2-7|TRBV6-2/TRBV6-3
TGTGCCAGCAGTTTCGGACTAGCGGGAGAATGGGAGCAGTACTTC
CASSFGLAGEWEQYF
>few|TRBD1|TRBJ2-3|TRBV5-1
TGCGCCAGTAGAGAAGGGGGCGCTACGTCTAGCACAGATACGCAGTATTTT
CASREGGATSSTDTQYF
>many|TRBD1|TRBJ1-2|TRBV5-1
TGCGCCAGCAGCGTTGACCAGGGGGCGGTTGGCTACACCTTC
CASSVDQGAVGYTF
>-|-|TRBJ2-3|TRBV7-9
TGTGCCAGCAGCCAAACTATAGTCACAGATACGCAGTATTTT
CASSQTIVTDTQYF
>few|TRBD2|TRBJ2-4|TRBV28
TGTGCCAGCAGTCGACGCGGGACTAGTGGGAACATTCAGTACTTC
CASSRRGTSGNIQYF
>many|-|TRBJ1-5|TRBV2
TGTGCCAGCCGGTTTGGGGGGCAGGGCAATCAGCCCCAGCATTTT
CASRFGGQGNQPQHF
>many|TRBD1|TRBJ1-2|TRBV28
TGTGCCAGCAGTTTTCGCTTCCCTCGACAGGGTTTAAGTGTCTATGGCTACACCTTC
CASSFRFPRQGLSVYGYTF
>many|-|TRBJ2-3|TRBV25-1
TGTGCCAGCAGTGAGGGGGCGCGTCAAGATACGCAGTATTTT
CASSEGARQDTQYF
>-|TRBD1|TRBJ1-5|TRBV20-1
TGCAGTGCTAGACACTCCGGGACAGTTAGCAATCAGCCCCAGCATTTT
CSARHSGTVSNQPQHF
>-|TRBD1|TRBJ2-3|TRBV12-3/TRBV12-4
TGTGCCAGCGGAATAGGGACAGGGTCCACAGATACGCAGTATTTT
CASGIGTGSTDTQYF
>few|TRBD1|TRBJ2-5|TRBV9
TGTGCCAGCAGCGTAGAGGGACAGGAACAAGAGACCCAGTACTTC
CASSVEGQEQETQYF
>many|TRBD1|TRBJ2-4|TRBV28
TGTGCCAGCAGGGCGGGACAGGGATCTCACATTCAGTACTTC
CASRAGQGSHIQYF
>many|-|TRBJ2-7|TRBV20-1
TGCAGTGCTAGAGAGGGGGCGGCCTTCTCCTACGAGCAGTACTTC
CSAREGAAFSYEQYF
>many|TRBD2|TRBJ2-3|TRBV11-2
TGTGCCGGCAGCCGGCAGCGGGGAGGGATCACAGATACGCAGTATTTT
CAGSRQRGGITDTQYF
>many|TRBD2|TRBJ2-1|TRBV9
TGTGCCAGCAGCGTAAGTAGCGGGGGAACCAATGAGCAGTTCTTC
CASSVSSGGTNEQFF
>-|TRBD2|TRBJ2-5|TRBV29-1
TGCAGCACCACGCCAGGCGGCGGGAGCCGGGAGACCCAGTACTTC
CSTTPGGGSRETQYF
>few|-|TRBJ2-7|TRBV20-1
TGCAGTACCCCCGACGGACCCTCCGAGCAGTACTTC
CSTPDGPSEQYF
>many|-|TRBJ1-2|TRBV2
TGTGCCAGCAGTGTGTCGGGTCAGGACTATGGCTACACCTTC
CASSVSGQDYGYTF
>many|-|TRBJ2-1|TRBV28
TGTGCCAGCAGTATTGCAACAGGGCCAGGGAAGGATGAGCAGTTCTTC
CASSIATGPGKDEQFF
>few|TRBD1|TRBJ2-6|TRBV7-2
TGTGCCAGCAGATCACCTAGGACAGGGAGCTCTGGGGCCAACGTCCTGACTTTC
CASRSPRTGSSGANVLTF
>many|TRBD2|TRBJ2-2|TRBV7-2
TGTGCCAGCAGCTTAGCCGTTGCGGGACTAGCGGCCACCGGGGAGCTGTTTTTT
CASSLAVAGLAATGELFF